A single sample gave rise to the 29 T cell receptor beta chains below, sequenced in a study of CD8+CD57+ T cells in acquired aplastic anemia. Before being chosen for sequencing, patients had shown CD8+CD57+ cell expansion by flow cytometry. CDR3 and TCR beta VDJ profiling relied on a genomic DNA template. TCRdb reprocessed the reads with MiXCR, giving one entry per CDR3 protein. This table holds 150,000 to 200,000 distinct CDR3 sequences, approximately 44% found once. Sequenced input: sorted CD4+, CD8+, or CD8+CD57+ T cells (not recorded which) from PBMCs. The source of these receptors is a human donor with aplastic anemia.

The chain combines TRBV7-2 with TRBJ2-7; D is unclear. The CDR3 extends over 13 amino acids. V gave up 4 bases and J gave up 2 bases, with 9 bases separating them. CDR1 and CDR2 (germline): SGHTA, FQGNSA. CDR3 in DNA: TGTGCCAGCAGCTGGCAGGTCACCTACGAGCAGTACTTC. Protein: CASSWQVTYEQYF.

The chain recombines TRBV10-3 with TRBJ1-5, with D unclear. V dropped 4 bases and J dropped 0 bases, with 4 bases sitting between them. Germline CDR1 reads ENHRY; CDR2 reads SYGVKD. There are 13 residues in the CDR3. The CDR3 protein is CAISVNSNQPQHF. The CDR3 DNA sequence: TGTGCCATCAGTGTTAATAGCAATCAGCCCCAGCATTTT.

The rearrangement links TRBV10-3 to TRBJ2-6, with 10 positions matching TRBD1. Per germline, CDR1 ENHRY and CDR2 SYGVKD. The CDR3 is 15 residues long. Trimming at V came to 10 bases and at J to 3 bases, leaving 6 bases not matched to a gene. The DNA of the CDR3 is TGTGCCACCGGGACAGGGGAGAATGGGGCCAACGTCCTGACTTTC. Translating it yields CATGTGENGANVLTF.

The chain recombines TRBV19 with TRBJ1-3; D ambiguous. Germline-derived CDR1 and CDR2 are LNHDA and SQIVND (reference sequence). V shed 4 bases and J shed 4 bases, with 5 bases lying between them. The CDR3 extends over 12 amino acids. The CDR3 sequence is CASSRPGNTIYF. CDR3 coding DNA: TGTGCCAGTAGTAGACCGGGAAACACCATATATTTT.

A remark on this clonotype: A much larger clone sits a single nucleotide away, making a read error possible. The chain has TRBV19 and TRBJ2-5; TRBD1 matches at 12 bases. The length of the CDR3 is 16 residues. The germline CDR1 and CDR2 sequences are LNHDA and SQIVND (reference sequence). CDR3 sequence: CGSTETGTGGAETRYF. The DNA of the CDR3 is TGTGGCAGTACCGAAACCGGGACAGGGGGCGCAGAGACCCGGTACTTC.

A few counts support this clonotype. V and J are TRBV3-1 and TRBJ2-2, with D perhaps matching TRBD2 (6 bases). This CDR3 is built from 14 residues. Germline V lookup: CDR1 LGHDT, CDR2 YNNKEL (reference sequence). Trimming removed 4 bases from V and 6 bases from J, with 12 bases in between. The CDR3 loop is CASSRDWSAGELFF. CDR3 coding DNA: TGTGCCAGCAGCCGGGACTGGTCGGCCGGGGAGCTGTTTTTT.

The chain uses TRBV2 and TRBJ1-3, with 11 bases aligning to TRBD1. V gave up 4 bases and J gave up 0 bases; unmatched junction bases: 5. The CDR3 is 17 amino acids. Germline V CDR1 and CDR2: SNHLY, FYNNEI. CDR3 coding DNA: TGTGCCAGCAGTGGGGGGACAGGGGGAACCTCTGGAAACACCATATATTTT. Encoded protein: CASSGGTGGTSGNTIYF. Combining the CDR3 with reference TRBV2 and TRBJ1-3 gives the whole variable domain EPEVTQTPSHQVTQMGQEVILRCVPISNHLYFYWYRQILGQKVEFLVSFYNNEISEKSEIFDDQFSVERPDGSNFTLKIRSTKLEDSAMYFCASSGGTGGTSGNTIYFGEGSWLTVV.

The chain employs TRBV2 and TRBJ1-1; D unresolved. Germline V gene data show CDR1 as SNHLY and CDR2 as FYNNEI. Trimming took off 9 bases at V and 1 base at J, with 6 bases between the two ends. The CDR3 extends over 11 amino acids. The CDR3 protein is CARDQNTEAFF. The CDR3, as DNA: TGTGCCAGGGACCAGAACACTGAAGCTTTCTTT.

CDR3 in DNA: TGCGCCAGCAGCTTGGTCGGGCAGGGCCCCTCACCCCTCCACTTT. Amino acids: CASSLVGQGPSPLHF. The chain recombines TRBV5-1 with TRBJ1-6; TRBD1 is a possible D gene (5 bases). The germline V and J ends were trimmed by 0 bases and 10 bases, with 14 bases remaining between them. This CDR3 has 15 amino acids. Germline V gene sequence: CDR1 SGHRS, CDR2 YFSETQ.

Regarding this clonotype: Its ends do not fully match the called genes, so a read error is possible. The rearrangement links TRBV13 to TRBJ2-2; 10 nucleotides agree with TRBD1. There are 17 residues in the CDR3. Germline CDR1 and CDR2: PRHDT and FYEKMQ (reference sequence). The CDR3 loop is CARSRRRTGGGTRELFF. Written as DNA, the CDR3 is TGTGCCCGCAGCCGCAGAAGGACAGGGGGAGGGACCAGGGAGCTGTTTTTT. Based on the CDR3 plus reference TRBV13 and TRBJ2-2, the full variable domain is AAGVIQSPRHLIKEKRETATLKCYPIPRHDTVYWYQQGPGQDPQFLISFYEKMQSDKGSIPDRFSAQQFSDYHSELNMSSLELGDSALYFCARSRRRTGGGTRELFFGEGSRLTVL.

The V and J genes are TRBV2 and TRBJ2-7, with 10 bases lining up with TRBD1. The V segment lost 6 bases and the J segment 5 bases; nucleotides outside the gene matches: 7. The germline gives CDR1 SNHLY, CDR2 FYNNEI. The CDR3 spans 14 residues. DNA for the CDR3: TGTGCCAGCAGCGCCGACAGGGGGCGGCACGAGCAGTACTTC. Translation: CASSADRGRHEQYF.

This clonotype was counted at least ten times. The chain employs TRBV7-2 and TRBJ1-2; D remains unclear. Trimming took off 9 bases at V and 4 bases at J, with 18 bases between the two ends. Germline V gene sequence: CDR1 SGHTA, CDR2 FQGNSA. The CDR3 contains 14 residues. CDR3 coding DNA: TGTGCCAGTAACCTCTCCCCGGGAAGCTATGGCTACACCTTC. It codes for CASNLSPGSYGYTF.

This clonotype occurred many times. A junction boundary mismatches the germline segment, possibly from a read error. As DNA, the CDR3 is TGTGCCAGCAGCTTAGGGGACAGGGTCTACGATGAGCAGTTCTTC. This translates into CASSLGDRVYDEQFF. V usage is TRBV7-9 and J usage is TRBJ2-1; 9 bases match TRBD1. The CDR3 runs to 15 residues. Germline V lookup: CDR1 SEHNR, CDR2 FQNEAQ (reference sequence).

The rearrangement joins TRBV7-2 to TRBJ2-3, with D perhaps TRBD2 (6 bases). Per the germline V gene, CDR1 is SGHTA and CDR2 is FQGNSA. The CDR3 is 14 residues long. Trimming removed 1 base from V and 5 bases from J, with 10 bases in between. The CDR3 nucleotides read TGTGCCAGCAGCTTAGTCGGTAGCGGAGATACGCAGTATTTT. This encodes CASSLVGSGDTQYF.

This clonotype was seen once. The DNA is omitted, as the CDR3 cannot be located on it reliably, and the CDR3 follows TCRdb's listing. The chain uses TRBV7-5 and TRBJ2-7; TRBD2, the D gene given by the table, was not confirmed from the DNA. TRBV7-5 is marked as a pseudogene. Inclusive of both ends, the CDR3 amounts to 17 amino acids. The CDR3 spells CISAPAPSGSPRYEQYV.

A few counts support this clonotype. The V gene is TRBV15, the J gene TRBJ1-6; D is perhaps TRBD1 (6 bases). Germline V lookup: CDR1 LNHNV, CDR2 YYDKDF (reference sequence). With 2 bases removed from V and 10 bases from J, the gap between germline ends came to 15 bases. The CDR3 covers 15 residues. DNA of the CDR3: TGTGCCACCAGCAGAAAGAGGGGGGTGAACTCACCCCTCCACTTT. It translates to CATSRKRGVNSPLHF.

This clonotype is labeled medium-sized (0.01 to 0.1%). The rearrangement joins TRBV29-1 to TRBJ1-5, with TRBD1 matching over 12 bases. Looked up from germline, CDR1 is SQVTM and CDR2 is ANQGSEA. This CDR3 region has 17 residues. V trimming: 6 bases; J trimming: 0 bases; junction bases outside the gene matches: 9. This chain's CDR3 is CSVSGTGGPISNQPQHF. The CDR3 DNA sequence: TGCAGCGTATCCGGGACAGGGGGCCCGATTAGCAATCAGCCCCAGCATTTT.

The chain has TRBV2 and TRBJ2-3; no reliable D call. With 6 bases removed from V and 0 bases from J, the gap between germline ends came to 10 bases. Germline-derived CDR1 and CDR2 are SNHLY and FYNNEI. The CDR3 spans 14 residues. CDR3 residues: CASRGLLSTDTQYF. The CDR3 DNA reads TGTGCCAGCAGAGGGTTACTTAGCACAGATACGCAGTATTTT.

This chain uses TRBV29-1 with TRBJ2-5; TRBD2 might be the D (5 bases). CDR1 SQVTM and CDR2 ANQGSEA come from the germline V gene. The V gene lost 2 bases and the J gene lost 1 base, with 8 bases spanning the gap. The CDR3 runs to 13 residues. The CDR3 bases are TGCAGCGTTGAAAAAGCGGCCCAAGAGACCCAGTACTTC. This gives the protein CSVEKAAQETQYF.

This clonotype was recorded a few times. The rearrangement links TRBV6-2 or TRBV6-3 to TRBJ2-7; 7 bases are a match to TRBD1. The CDR3 is 20 residues long. Looked up from germline, CDR1 is MNHEY and CDR2 is SVGEGT. V was pared by 2 bases and J by 4 bases, with 23 bases of the junction left unmatched. CDR3 amino acids: CASSYADQLPGQRTYYEQYV. CDR3 in DNA: TGTGCCAGCAGTTACGCGGACCAACTGCCGGGACAGCGAACCTATTACGAGCAGTACGTC.

The genes are TRBV3-1 and TRBJ1-3, with D maybe TRBD1 (6 bases). The V end lost 0 bases, the J end lost 7 bases, and 7 bases lay between the germline ends. Germline V lookup: CDR1 LGHDT, CDR2 YNNKEL (reference sequence). CDR3 length equals 13 residues. The CDR3, as DNA: TGTGCCAGCAGCCAAGATCAGGGGAACACCATATATTTT. It codes for CASSQDQGNTIYF.

V gene TRBV11-1 combines with J gene TRBJ1-1, with unresolved D. V lost 10 bases to trimming and J lost 1 base, with 16 bases between them. This CDR3 is built from 14 residues. Germline CDR1 and CDR2: SGHAT and FQDESV (reference sequence). Written as DNA, the CDR3 is TGTGCCATCCCCCGCGGGGAGAGGAACACTGAAGCTTTCTTT. Its protein is CAIPRGERNTEAFF. Variable domain in full (rest from reference TRBV11-1 and TRBJ1-1): EAEVAQSPRYKITEKSQAVAFWCDPISGHATLYWYRQILGQGPELLVQFQDESVVDDSQLPKDRFSAERLKGVDSTLKIQPAELGDSAMYLCAIPRGERNTEAFFGQGTRLTVV.

This clonotype was found once. One junction end does not reproduce the germline sequence, and a read error may be involved. As DNA, the CDR3 is TGTGCCAGCGGTTACCAGAAGGAGACCACTGAAGCTCTCTTT. It encodes CASGYQKETTEALF. V and J are TRBV6-2 or TRBV6-3 and TRBJ1-1; the D is unclear. The CDR3 is 14 amino acids. Germline V gives CDR1 MNHEY, CDR2 SVGEGT.

This clonotype was counted many times. The rearrangement uses TRBV29-1 and TRBJ1-1; D uncertain. The germline V and J ends were trimmed by 4 bases and 2 bases, with 14 bases remaining between them. Germline CDR1 reads SQVTM; CDR2 reads ANQGSEA. The CDR3 is made up of 14 amino acids. The CDR3 loop reads CSVAQSLTNTEAFF. CDR3 nucleotide sequence: TGCAGCGTTGCACAAAGCCTTACTAACACTGAAGCTTTCTTT.

This clonotype showed up many times. This rearrangement joins TRBV5-5 to TRBJ1-5, with a possible D match to TRBD1 (6 bases). The CDR3 spans 15 residues. CDR1 and CDR2 from the germline V gene are SGHKS and YYEKEE (reference sequence). V was shortened by 5 bases and J by 2 bases, with 14 bases between the two germline ends. CDR3 protein: CASSDDRFGNQPQHF. For the CDR3, the DNA is TGTGCCAGCAGTGATGACAGGTTTGGCAATCAGCCCCAGCATTTT.

The rearrangement joins TRBV2 to TRBJ1-1; D not resolved. The germline V gene has CDR1 SNHLY and CDR2 FYNNEI. The CDR3 extends over 15 amino acids. V was trimmed by 6 bases and J by 4 bases, leaving 18 bases between them. CDR3 sequence (DNA): TGTGCCAGCAGAACGACGGACTCGCATATCACTGAAGCTTTCTTT. Translating it yields CASRTTDSHITEAFF.

V usage is TRBV10-2 and J usage is TRBJ2-5; maybe TRBD2 (6 bases). V lost 6 bases and J 2 bases, leaving 19 bases between the germline ends. Germline V gene data show CDR1 as WSHSY and CDR2 as SAAADI. The CDR3 consists of 16 residues. The CDR3 bases are TGCGCCAGCAGGGTGGGCGGCGGGGTAAAACAAGAGACCCAGTACTTC. Its translation: CASRVGGGVKQETQYF.

This sequence joins TRBV15 and TRBJ1-1; 9 bases match TRBD1. The CDR3 totals 14 residues. Trimming at V came to 2 bases and at J to 6 bases, leaving 4 bases not matched to a gene. Germline CDR1 LNHNV, CDR2 YYDKDF (reference sequence). The CDR3 DNA sequence: TGTGCCACCAGCAGAACAGGGGGCGCGTCTGAAGCTTTCTTT. It codes for CATSRTGGASEAFF. Full variable domain (remainder filled in from reference TRBV15 and TRBJ1-1): DAMVIQNPRYQVTQFGKPVTLSCSQTLNHNVMYWYQQKSSQAPKLLFHYYDKDFNNEADTPDNFQSRRPNTSFCFLDIRSPGLGDTAMYLCATSRTGGASEAFFGQGTRLTVV.

The chain joins TRBV12-3 or TRBV12-4 to TRBJ2-7; 8 bases agree with TRBD1. The CDR3 loop spans 16 amino acids. Trimming removed 1 base from V and 3 bases from J; junction bases left unmatched: 8. The CDR3 DNA sequence: TGTGCCAGCAGTTTAGTCGGGGGAGGACAGGGCTACGAGCAGTACTTC. Residues: CASSLVGGGQGYEQYF.